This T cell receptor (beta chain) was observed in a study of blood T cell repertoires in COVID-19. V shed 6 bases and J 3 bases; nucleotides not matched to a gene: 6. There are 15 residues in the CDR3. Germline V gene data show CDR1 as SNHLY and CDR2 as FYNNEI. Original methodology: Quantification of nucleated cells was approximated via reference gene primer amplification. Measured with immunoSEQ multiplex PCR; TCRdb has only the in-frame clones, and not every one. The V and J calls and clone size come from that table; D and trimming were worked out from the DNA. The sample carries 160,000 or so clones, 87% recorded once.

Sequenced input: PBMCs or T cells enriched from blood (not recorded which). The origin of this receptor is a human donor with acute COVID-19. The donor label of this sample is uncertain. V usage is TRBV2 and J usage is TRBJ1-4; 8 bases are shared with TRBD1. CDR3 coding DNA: TGTGCCAGCAGAGATGGACAGGGCCCTAATGAAAAACTGTTTTTT. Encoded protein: CASRDGQGPNEKLFF.